This T cell receptor (beta chain) was found in a study of vaccination and CD4 T cells after COVID-19. Study overall: Stimuli were overlapping spike peptide pools of SARS-CoV-2 and three common cold coronaviruses (HCoV-NL63, HCoV-OC43, HCoV-229E).

A few counts support this clonotype. Antigen: not known. CDR3 length: 15 residues. Germline CDR1 is SNHLY and CDR2 is FYNNEI. The V end lost 8 bases, the J end lost 1 base, and 15 bases lay between the germline ends. Treatment here: roughly 10-day PBMC culture with coronavirus spike peptide pools or control peptides (ViraFEST assay). ViraFEST used peptide pools to expand antigen-specific T cells before TCR sequencing. The cultures had half their medium swapped for fresh IL-2 medium on days 3 and 7. Cultured CD4+ T cell DNA underwent sequencing with the Oncomine TCR Beta short-read assay. In TCRdb, the PCR reads were re-called with MiXCR into one record per CDR3 protein. The data contain 9,000 to 13,000 distinct CDR3 sequences, 46% of them singletons.

This rearrangement joins TRBV2 to TRBJ1-5, with D perhaps TRBD1 (6 bases). The TCR comes from a human donor who had recovered from COVID-19. Sequenced material: CD4+ T cells from blood, cultured in vitro. DNA for the CDR3: TGTGCCAGCGCGGTGGGGGGCCGGAGCAATCAGCCCCAGCATTTT. Its protein is CASAVGGRSNQPQHF.